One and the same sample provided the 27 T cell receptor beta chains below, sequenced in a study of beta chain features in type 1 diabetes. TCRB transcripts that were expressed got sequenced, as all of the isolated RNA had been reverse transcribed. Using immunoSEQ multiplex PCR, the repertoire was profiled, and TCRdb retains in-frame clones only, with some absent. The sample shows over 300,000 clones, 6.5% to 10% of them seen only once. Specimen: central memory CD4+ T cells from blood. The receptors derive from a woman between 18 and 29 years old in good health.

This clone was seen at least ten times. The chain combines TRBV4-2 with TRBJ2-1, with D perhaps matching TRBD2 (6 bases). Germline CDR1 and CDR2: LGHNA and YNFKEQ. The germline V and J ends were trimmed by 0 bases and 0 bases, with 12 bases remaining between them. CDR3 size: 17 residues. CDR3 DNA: TGTGCCAGCAGCCAAGACGGGGGTTGGGGCTCCTACAATGAGCAGTTCTTC. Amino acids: CASSQDGGWGSYNEQFF.

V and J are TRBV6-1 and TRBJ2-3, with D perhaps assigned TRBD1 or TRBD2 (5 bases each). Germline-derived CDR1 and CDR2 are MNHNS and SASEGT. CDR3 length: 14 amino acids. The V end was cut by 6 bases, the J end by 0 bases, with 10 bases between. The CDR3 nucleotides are TGTGCCAGCAGAGGGGACCGTAGCACAGATACGCAGTATTTT. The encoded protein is CASRGDRSTDTQYF.

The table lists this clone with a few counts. The CDR3 region has the DNA TGTGCCAGCAGCCAAGCGGGAACGCGGGAGCAGTACTTC. As protein: CASSQAGTREQYF. J is TRBJ2-7 and V is TRBV14, with D perhaps matching TRBD2 (5 bases). Germline V gene data show CDR1 as SGHDN and CDR2 as FVKESK. The germline V and J ends were trimmed by 1 base and 7 bases, with 11 bases remaining between them. The CDR3 totals 13 residues.

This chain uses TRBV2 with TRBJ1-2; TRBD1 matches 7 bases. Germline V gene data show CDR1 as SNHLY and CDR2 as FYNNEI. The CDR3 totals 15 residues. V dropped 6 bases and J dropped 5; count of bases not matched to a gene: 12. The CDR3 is CASRDRTGNQYGYTF. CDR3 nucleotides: TGTGCCAGCAGGGATCGGACAGGCAACCAGTATGGCTACACCTTC.

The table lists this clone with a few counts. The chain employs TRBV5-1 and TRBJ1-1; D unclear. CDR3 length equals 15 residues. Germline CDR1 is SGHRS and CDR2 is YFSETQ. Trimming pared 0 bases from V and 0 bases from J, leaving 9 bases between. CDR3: CASSLGAVMNTEAFF. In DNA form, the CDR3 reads TGCGCCAGCAGCTTGGGGGCAGTAATGAACACTGAAGCTTTCTTT. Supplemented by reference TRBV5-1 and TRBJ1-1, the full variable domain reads KAGVTQTPRYLIKTRGQQVTLSCSPISGHRSVSWYQQTPGQGLQFLFEYFSETQRNKGNFPGRFSGRQFSNSRSEMNVSTLELGDSALYLCASSLGAVMNTEAFFGQGTRLTVV.

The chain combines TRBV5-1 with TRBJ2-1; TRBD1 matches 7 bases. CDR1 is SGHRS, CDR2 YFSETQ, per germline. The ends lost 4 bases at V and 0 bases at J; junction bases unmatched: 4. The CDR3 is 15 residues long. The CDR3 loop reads CASSAGGTSYNEQFF. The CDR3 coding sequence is TGCGCCAGCAGCGCAGGGGGAACCTCCTACAATGAGCAGTTCTTC.

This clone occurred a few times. CDR3 amino acids: CASSEYNRALMQETQYF. The CDR3 DNA reads TGTGCCAGCAGTGAATATAATAGGGCCCTGATGCAAGAGACCCAGTACTTC. This chain uses TRBV25-1 with TRBJ2-5; no clear D gene. V was clipped by 0 bases and J by 2 bases, with 16 bases between them. This CDR3 has 17 amino acids. Germline CDR1 and CDR2: MGHDK and SYGVNS.

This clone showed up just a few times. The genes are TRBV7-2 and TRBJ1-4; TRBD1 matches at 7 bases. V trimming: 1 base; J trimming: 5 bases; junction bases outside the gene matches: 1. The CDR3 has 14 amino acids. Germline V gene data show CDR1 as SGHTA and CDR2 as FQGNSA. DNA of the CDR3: TGTGCCAGCAGCTTAGGACAGGGAAATGAAAAACTGTTTTTT. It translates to CASSLGQGNEKLFF.

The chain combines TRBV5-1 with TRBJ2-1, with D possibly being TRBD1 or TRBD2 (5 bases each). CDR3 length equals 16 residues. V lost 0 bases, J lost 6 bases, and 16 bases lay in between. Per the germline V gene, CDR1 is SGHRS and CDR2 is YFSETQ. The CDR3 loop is CASSLVSQGVGNEQFF. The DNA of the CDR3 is TGCGCCAGCAGCTTGGTTTCCCAGGGAGTGGGCAATGAGCAGTTCTTC.

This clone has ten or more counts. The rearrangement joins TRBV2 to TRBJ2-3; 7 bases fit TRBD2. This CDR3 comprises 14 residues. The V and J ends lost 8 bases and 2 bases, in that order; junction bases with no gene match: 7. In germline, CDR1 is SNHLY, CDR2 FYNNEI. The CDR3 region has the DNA TGTGCCAGCCGGGAGGAGGCCCACACAGATACGCAGTATTTT. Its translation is CASREEAHTDTQYF. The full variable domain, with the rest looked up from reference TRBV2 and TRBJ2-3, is EPEVTQTPSHQVTQMGQEVILRCVPISNHLYFYWYRQILGQKVEFLVSFYNNEISEKSEIFDDQFSVERPDGSNFTLKIRSTKLEDSAMYFCASREEAHTDTQYFGPGTRLTVL.

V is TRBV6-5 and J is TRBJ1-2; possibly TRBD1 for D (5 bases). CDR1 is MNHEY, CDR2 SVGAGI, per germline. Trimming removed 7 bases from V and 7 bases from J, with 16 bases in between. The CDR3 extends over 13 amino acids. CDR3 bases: TGTGCCAGCACTCCCGGACATTACGGTGGCTACACCTTC. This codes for CASTPGHYGGYTF.

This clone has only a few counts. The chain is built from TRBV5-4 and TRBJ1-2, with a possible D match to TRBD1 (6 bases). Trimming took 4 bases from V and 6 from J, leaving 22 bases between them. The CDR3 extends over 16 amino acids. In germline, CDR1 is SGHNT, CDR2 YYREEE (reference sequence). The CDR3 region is CASSAFARGGGNGYTF. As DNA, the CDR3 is TGTGCCAGCAGCGCGTTCGCCCGAGGGGGTGGAAATGGCTACACCTTC.

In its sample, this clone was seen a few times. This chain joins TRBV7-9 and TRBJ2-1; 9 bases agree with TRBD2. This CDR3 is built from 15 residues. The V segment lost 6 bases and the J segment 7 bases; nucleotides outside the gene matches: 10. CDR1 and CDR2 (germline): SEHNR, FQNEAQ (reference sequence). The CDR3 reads CASRRGSGRINEQFF. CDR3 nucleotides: TGTGCCAGCAGACGAGGTAGCGGGAGAATAAATGAGCAGTTCTTC.

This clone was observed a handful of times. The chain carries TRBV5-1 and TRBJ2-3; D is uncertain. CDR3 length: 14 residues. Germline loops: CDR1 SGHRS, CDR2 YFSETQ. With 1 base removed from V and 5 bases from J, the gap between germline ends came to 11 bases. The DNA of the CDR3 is TGCGCCAGCAGCTTGACCCGCGCCGGAGATACGCAGTATTTT. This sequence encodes CASSLTRAGDTQYF.

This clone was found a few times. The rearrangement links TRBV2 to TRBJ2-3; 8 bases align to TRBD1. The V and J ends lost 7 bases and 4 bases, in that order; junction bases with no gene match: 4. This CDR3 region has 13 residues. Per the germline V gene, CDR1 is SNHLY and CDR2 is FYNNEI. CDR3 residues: CASTGQGPDTQYF. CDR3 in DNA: TGTGCCAGCACCGGACAGGGCCCAGATACGCAGTATTTT. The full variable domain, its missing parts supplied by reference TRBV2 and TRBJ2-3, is EPEVTQTPSHQVTQMGQEVILRCVPISNHLYFYWYRQILGQKVEFLVSFYNNEISEKSEIFDDQFSVERPDGSNFTLKIRSTKLEDSAMYFCASTGQGPDTQYFGPGTRLTVL.

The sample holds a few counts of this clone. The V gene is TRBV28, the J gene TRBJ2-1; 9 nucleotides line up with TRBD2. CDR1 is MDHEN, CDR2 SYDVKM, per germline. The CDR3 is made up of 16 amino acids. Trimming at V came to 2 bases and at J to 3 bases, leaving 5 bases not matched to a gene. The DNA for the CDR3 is TGTGCCAGCAGTTTAGGCGGGGGGGGATACTACAATGAGCAGTTCTTC. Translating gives CASSLGGGGYYNEQFF.

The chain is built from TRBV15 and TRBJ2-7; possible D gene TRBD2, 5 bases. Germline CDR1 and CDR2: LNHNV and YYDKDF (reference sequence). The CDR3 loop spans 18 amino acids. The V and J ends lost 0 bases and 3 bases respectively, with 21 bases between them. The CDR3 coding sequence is TGTGCCACCAGCAGAGATTTCTCGGTAGGGAAGCGGAACTACGAGCAGTACTTC. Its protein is CATSRDFSVGKRNYEQYF.

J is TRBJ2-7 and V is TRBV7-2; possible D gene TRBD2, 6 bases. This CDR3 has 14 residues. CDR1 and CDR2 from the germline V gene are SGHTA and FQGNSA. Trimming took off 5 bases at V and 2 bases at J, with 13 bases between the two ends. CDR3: CASSPDGGTYEQYF. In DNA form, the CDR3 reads TGTGCCAGCAGCCCGGACGGCGGGACCTACGAGCAGTACTTC.

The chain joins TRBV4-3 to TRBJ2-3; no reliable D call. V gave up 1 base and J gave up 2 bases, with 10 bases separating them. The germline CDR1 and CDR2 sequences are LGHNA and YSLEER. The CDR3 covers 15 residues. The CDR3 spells CASSQGTAATDTQYF. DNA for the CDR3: TGCGCCAGCAGCCAAGGGACGGCGGCCACAGATACGCAGTATTTT.

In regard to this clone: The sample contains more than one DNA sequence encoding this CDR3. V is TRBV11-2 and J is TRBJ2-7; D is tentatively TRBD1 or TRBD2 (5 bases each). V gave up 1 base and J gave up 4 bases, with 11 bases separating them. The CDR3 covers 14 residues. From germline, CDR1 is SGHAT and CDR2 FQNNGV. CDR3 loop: CASSLAGPGYEQYF. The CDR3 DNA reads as TGTGCCAGCAGCTTAGCGGGACCGGGGTACGAGCAGTACTTC.

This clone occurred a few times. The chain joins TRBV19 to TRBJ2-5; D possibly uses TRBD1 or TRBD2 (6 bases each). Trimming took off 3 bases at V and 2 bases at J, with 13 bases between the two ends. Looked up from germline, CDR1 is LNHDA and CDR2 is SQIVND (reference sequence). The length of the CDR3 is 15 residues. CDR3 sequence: CASSIEGGWQETQYF. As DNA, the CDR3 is TGTGCCAGTAGTATTGAGGGGGGCTGGCAAGAGACCCAGTACTTC. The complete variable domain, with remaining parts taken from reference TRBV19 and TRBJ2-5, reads DGGITQSPKYLFRKEGQNVTLSCEQNLNHDAMYWYRQDPGQGLRLIYYSQIVNDFQKGDIAEGYSVSREKKESFPLTVTSAQKNPTAFYLCASSIEGGWQETQYFGPGTRLLVL.

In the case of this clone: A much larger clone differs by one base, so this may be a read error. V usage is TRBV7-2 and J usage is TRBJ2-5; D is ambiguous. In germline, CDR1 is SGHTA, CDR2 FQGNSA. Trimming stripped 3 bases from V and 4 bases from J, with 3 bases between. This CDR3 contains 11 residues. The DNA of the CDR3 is TGTGCCAGCAGCTTTAGAGAGACCCAGTACTTC. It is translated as CASSFRETQYF. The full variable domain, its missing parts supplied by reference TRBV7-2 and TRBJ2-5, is GAGVSQSPSNKVTEKGKDVELRCDPISGHTALYWYRQSLGQGLEFLIYFQGNSAPDKSGLPSDRFSAERTGGSVSTLTIQRTQQEDSAVYLCASSFRETQYFGPGTRLLVL.

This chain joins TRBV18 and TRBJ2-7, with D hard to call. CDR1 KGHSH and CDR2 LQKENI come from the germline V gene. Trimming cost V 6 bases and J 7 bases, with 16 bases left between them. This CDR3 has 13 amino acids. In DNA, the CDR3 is TGTGCCAGCTCTTCCCGCCTCCCGGATGAGCAGTACTTC. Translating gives CASSSRLPDEQYF. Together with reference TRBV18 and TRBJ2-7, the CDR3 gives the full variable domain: NAGVMQNPRHLVRRRGQEARLRCSPMKGHSHVYWYRQLPEEGLKFMVYLQKENIIDESGMPKERFSAEFPKEGPSILRIQQVVRGDSAAYFCASSSRLPDEQYFGPGTRLTVT.

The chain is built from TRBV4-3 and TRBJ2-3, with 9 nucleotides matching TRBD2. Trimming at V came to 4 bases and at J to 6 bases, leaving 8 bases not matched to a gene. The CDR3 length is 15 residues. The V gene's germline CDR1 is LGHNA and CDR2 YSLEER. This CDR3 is CASSLYSGSSDTQYF. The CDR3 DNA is TGCGCCAGCAGCCTATATAGCGGGAGTTCTGATACGCAGTATTTT.

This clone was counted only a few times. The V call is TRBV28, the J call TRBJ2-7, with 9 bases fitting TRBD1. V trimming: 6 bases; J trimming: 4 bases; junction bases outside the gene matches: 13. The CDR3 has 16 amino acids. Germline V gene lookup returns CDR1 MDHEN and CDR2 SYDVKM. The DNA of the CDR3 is TGTGCCAGCAGCAATCCGGGACAGGGAGGTCTATACGAGCAGTACTTC. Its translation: CASSNPGQGGLYEQYF.

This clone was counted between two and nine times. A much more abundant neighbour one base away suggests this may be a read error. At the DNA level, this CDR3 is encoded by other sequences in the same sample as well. The CDR3 region is CASSRGTEAFF. DNA of the CDR3: TGTGCCAGCAGTCGGGGGACTGAAGCTTTCTTT. This chain joins TRBV28 and TRBJ1-1; perhaps TRBD1 as D (5 bases). The CDR3 consists of 11 residues. V lost 5 bases and J lost 5, with 6 bases in between. Germline CDR1 and CDR2: MDHEN and SYDVKM.

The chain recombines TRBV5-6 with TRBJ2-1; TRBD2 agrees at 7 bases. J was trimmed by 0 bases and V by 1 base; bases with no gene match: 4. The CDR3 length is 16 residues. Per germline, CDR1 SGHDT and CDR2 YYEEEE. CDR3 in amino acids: CASSLWRESSYNEQFF. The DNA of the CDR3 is TGTGCCAGCAGCTTGTGGCGGGAGAGCTCCTACAATGAGCAGTTCTTC.